This passage covers 26 T cell receptor beta chains from one sample sequenced in a study of cytomegalovirus exposure and HLA in healthy donors. PCR was performed using 60 Vbeta and 13 Jbeta primers. Using immunoSEQ multiplex PCR, the repertoire was profiled, and TCRdb retains in-frame clones only, with some absent. The sample has roughly 100,000 clones, over 65% seen once. The specimen sequenced was PBMCs. These receptors originate from a woman aged 40-49 years in good health and CMV-seronegative.

The chain carries TRBV29-1 and TRBJ2-2, with 8 nucleotides matching TRBD1. Germline values: CDR1 SQVTM, CDR2 ANQGSEA. Trimming removed 6 bases from V and 7 bases from J; junction bases left unmatched: 4. This CDR3 has 12 residues. For the CDR3, the DNA is TGCAGCGTCGAGACAGGGGACGGGGAGCTGTTTTTT. Its translation is CSVETGDGELFF.

This rearrangement joins TRBV27 to TRBJ1-1; TRBD1 might be the D (6 bases). Germline loops: CDR1 MNHEY, CDR2 SMNVEV (reference sequence). Trimming left V 3 bases short and J 7 bases short, with 12 bases between. The CDR3 is 13 residues long. CDR3 loop: CASSLRQGHEAFF. CDR3 sequence (DNA): TGTGCCAGCAGTTTGAGGCAGGGGCATGAAGCTTTCTTT.

Only a few counts were recorded for this clone. The chain combines TRBV11-1 with TRBJ2-5; 7 bases match TRBD1. V lost 7 bases and J lost 2; bases outside the gene matches: 10. The CDR3 spans 15 residues. Germline V CDR1 and CDR2: SGHAT, FQDESV (reference sequence). The CDR3 region is CASNSRGGGQETQYF. In nucleotides, the CDR3 is TGTGCCAGCAACTCCCGAGGGGGCGGTCAAGAGACCCAGTACTTC.

This chain connects TRBV28 to TRBJ2-2; possibly TRBD2 for D (6 bases). The CDR3 runs to 15 residues. Trimming shortened V by 3 bases and J by 4 bases, and 12 bases separated the two germline ends. Germline CDR1 reads MDHEN; CDR2 reads SYDVKM. The CDR3 nucleotides read TGTGCCAGCAGTTTTGCGGGGTCGGGCACCGGGGAGCTGTTTTTT. Protein sequence: CASSFAGSGTGELFF.

The rearrangement uses TRBV27 and TRBJ2-2, with D tentatively TRBD2 (6 bases). Between the trimmed V and J ends, which lost 5 bases and 7 bases, there was a span of 8 bases. CDR1 and CDR2 from the germline V gene are MNHEY and SMNVEV (reference sequence). The CDR3 contains 12 residues. This chain's CDR3 is CASSGGFGELFF. CDR3 DNA sequence: TGTGCCAGCAGTGGGGGGTTCGGGGAGCTGTTTTTT.

J is TRBJ1-5 and V is TRBV19; D is possibly TRBD1 (5 bases). Germline lookup yields CDR1 LNHDA and CDR2 SQIVND (reference sequence). This CDR3 spans 16 amino acids. Trimming left V 1 base short and J 7 bases short, with 17 bases between. This CDR3 reads CASSIGGLGRGQPQHF. As DNA, the CDR3 is TGTGCCAGTAGTATAGGCGGATTGGGCCGGGGGCAGCCCCAGCATTTT.

CDR3 amino acids: CASSLAEEGTYEQYF. CDR3 sequence (DNA): TGCGCCAGCAGCTTGGCCGAAGAGGGAACCTACGAGCAGTACTTC. The chain joins TRBV5-1 to TRBJ2-7; D is possibly TRBD2 (5 bases). Germline CDR1 and CDR2: SGHRS and YFSETQ. With 0 bases removed from V and 2 bases from J, the gap between germline ends came to 12 bases. The CDR3 covers 15 residues.

The chain couples TRBV7-9 to TRBJ1-4, with D hard to call. Trimming removed 2 bases from V and 8 bases from J, with 15 bases in between. CDR1 is SEHNR, CDR2 FQNEAQ, per germline (reference sequence). The CDR3 contains 15 residues. The DNA for the CDR3 is TGTGCCAGCAGCTTAAGTACAGTTGGAATCGAAAAACTGTTTTTT. Encoded protein: CASSLSTVGIEKLFF.

The table lists this clone with a count of one. V and J are TRBV7-9 and TRBJ2-1; 13 bases map to TRBD2. CDR1 is SEHNR, CDR2 FQNEAQ, per germline (reference sequence). V dropped 3 bases and J dropped 10; count of bases not matched to a gene: 9. The CDR3 loop spans 16 amino acids. CDR3 region: CASSFVPGLAGSEQFF. The CDR3 DNA reads as TGTGCCAGCAGCTTTGTTCCGGGACTAGCGGGAAGCGAGCAGTTCTTC.

This chain joins TRBV4-3 and TRBJ1-2; perhaps TRBD1 as D (6 bases). Trimming cost V 0 bases and J 6 bases, with 8 bases left between them. Germline-derived CDR1 and CDR2 are LGHNA and YSLEER. This CDR3 spans 13 amino acids. CDR3 sequence (DNA): TGCGCCAGCAGCCAAGAAAGGGGGAATGGCTACACCTTC. It yields the protein CASSQERGNGYTF.

In the case of this clone: The junction departs from germline at one end; a sequencing error may be responsible. The chain is built from TRBV7-7 and TRBJ2-1; 7 nucleotides align to TRBD2. This CDR3 region has 15 residues. Germline V gene data show CDR1 as SSHAT and CDR2 as FNYEAQ (reference sequence). In DNA form, the CDR3 reads TGTGCTAGCAGCTTTTCTCTTGGGGGGGGCAATGAGCAGTTCTTC. Protein: CASSFSLGGGNEQFF.

This chain connects TRBV19 to TRBJ1-2; 7 bases align to TRBD1. The CDR3 loop spans 16 amino acids. CDR1 and CDR2 from the germline V gene are LNHDA and SQIVND (reference sequence). V lost 3 bases and J lost 4; bases outside the gene matches: 11. The CDR3 loop reads CASSMDWTGASYGYTF. The DNA for the CDR3 is TGTGCCAGTAGTATGGATTGGACAGGAGCTTCCTATGGCTACACCTTC.

CDR3 sequence reads: CASRPGREGNTEAFF. The CDR3 DNA reads as TGTGCCAGCAGGCCTGGAAGGGAGGGGAACACTGAAGCTTTCTTT. This chain links TRBV6-6 with TRBJ1-1; D unclear. V lost 6 bases, J lost 1 base, and 15 bases lay in between. Germline values: CDR1 MNHNY, CDR2 SVGAGI (reference sequence). The CDR3 extends over 15 amino acids.

J is TRBJ2-2 and V is TRBV13; D gene ambiguous. This CDR3 is built from 16 residues. V gave up 5 bases and J gave up 7 bases, with 20 bases separating them. CDR1 and CDR2 from the germline V gene are PRHDT and FYEKMQ (reference sequence). The CDR3 loop is CASSPPIFGYDGELFF. The DNA of the CDR3 is TGTGCCAGCAGCCCCCCCATCTTCGGGTACGACGGGGAGCTGTTTTTT. The complete variable domain, with remaining parts taken from reference TRBV13 and TRBJ2-2, reads AAGVIQSPRHLIKEKRETATLKCYPIPRHDTVYWYQQGPGQDPQFLISFYEKMQSDKGSIPDRFSAQQFSDYHSELNMSSLELGDSALYFCASSPPIFGYDGELFFGEGSRLTVL.

V usage is TRBV30 and J usage is TRBJ1-2; 8 positions agree with TRBD1. The V segment lost 2 bases and the J segment 4 bases; nucleotides outside the gene matches: 6. Germline V gene data show CDR1 as GTSNPN and CDR2 as SVGIG (reference sequence). This CDR3 is built from 14 residues. The CDR3 loop is CAWSYGTGVYGYTF. The DNA for the CDR3 is TGTGCCTGGAGTTACGGGACAGGAGTCTATGGCTACACCTTC. Variable domain in full (rest from reference TRBV30 and TRBJ1-2): SQTIHQWPATLVQPVGSPLSLECTVEGTSNPNLYWYRQAAGRGLQLLFYSVGIGQISSEVPQNLSASRPQDRQFILSSKKLLLSDSGFYLCAWSYGTGVYGYTFGSGTRLTVV.

The chain recombines TRBV27 with TRBJ2-7; D is perhaps TRBD2 (5 bases). Looked up from germline, CDR1 is MNHEY and CDR2 is SMNVEV (reference sequence). This CDR3 is 18 amino acids long. Deletions cut 1 base from V and 0 bases from J, with 19 bases between. The CDR3 bases are TGTGCCAGCAGTTTATACGGGCGAGGAGCGGAAAGCTCCTACGAGCAGTACTTC. Encoded protein: CASSLYGRGAESSYEQYF.

This chain connects TRBV15 to TRBJ1-1, with D unresolved. Germline CDR1 and CDR2: LNHNV and YYDKDF (reference sequence). The CDR3 runs to 12 residues. V lost 5 bases, J lost 4 bases, and 8 bases lay in between. In DNA, the CDR3 is TGTGCCACCAGCCTGGAGGGCACTGAAGCTTTCTTT. Its translation: CATSLEGTEAFF.

The chain is built from TRBV18 and TRBJ1-4; no reliable D call. Looked up from germline, CDR1 is KGHSH and CDR2 is LQKENI. The V gene lost 2 bases and the J gene lost 4 bases, with 8 bases spanning the gap. There are 14 residues in the CDR3. The CDR3 coding sequence is TGTGCCAGCTCACCATTACAGCTTAATGAAAAACTGTTTTTT. Its protein product is CASSPLQLNEKLFF.

The sample holds a few counts of this clone. The chain recombines TRBV5-4 with TRBJ2-1; 10 bases agree with TRBD2. Germline V gene sequence: CDR1 SGHNT, CDR2 YYREEE (reference sequence). After removal of 2 bases from V and 0 bases from J, the junction contained 2 bases not matched to a gene. The CDR3 loop spans 16 amino acids. CDR3 amino acids: CASSFRLAGSYNEQFF. The CDR3 bases are TGTGCCAGCAGCTTCAGACTAGCGGGCTCCTACAATGAGCAGTTCTTC. The full variable domain, with the rest looked up from reference TRBV5-4 and TRBJ2-1, is ETGVTQSPTHLIKTRGQQVTLRCSSQSGHNTVSWYQQALGQGPQFIFQYYREEENGRGNFPPRFSGLQFPNYSSELNVNALELDDSALYLCASSFRLAGSYNEQFFGPGTRLTVL.

Comment on this clone: Germline and junction disagree at one end, which may indicate a read error. The chain employs TRBV7-9 and TRBJ1-1; weak D call: TRBD1 (5 bases). The CDR3 extends over 16 amino acids. Per the germline V gene, CDR1 is SEHNR and CDR2 is FQNEAQ (reference sequence). The CDR3 reads CSSSLSDGHEAFEAFF. CDR3 bases: TGTTCCAGCAGCTTAAGTGACGGACATGAGGCCTTCGAAGCTTTCTTT.

The V gene is TRBV27, the J gene TRBJ2-7, with TRBD2 matching over 13 bases. Germline values: CDR1 MNHEY, CDR2 SMNVEV (reference sequence). The CDR3 runs to 18 residues. The V segment lost 6 bases and the J segment 1 base; nucleotides outside the gene matches: 12. CDR3 coding DNA: TGTGCCAGCAGAGCACCGGGACTAGCGGGACGCGCATCCTACGAGCAGTACTTC. It specifies CASRAPGLAGRASYEQYF.

This sequence joins TRBV9 and TRBJ2-3; TRBD1 matches 7 bases. The CDR3 is 15 residues long. CDR1 and CDR2 from the germline V gene are SGDLS and YYNGEE. V lost 3 bases, J lost 1 base, and 5 bases stayed unmatched. The CDR3 spells CASSAMRGRTDTQYF. Here the CDR3 DNA reads TGTGCCAGCAGCGCCATGAGGGGGCGCACAGATACGCAGTATTTT. Variable domain in full (rest from reference TRBV9 and TRBJ2-3): DSGVTQTPKHLITATGQRVTLRCSPRSGDLSVYWYQQSLDQGLQFLIQYYNGEERAKGNILERFSAQQFPDLHSELNLSSLELGDSALYFCASSAMRGRTDTQYFGPGTRLTVL.

This chain joins TRBV13 and TRBJ2-7; TRBD1 agrees at 8 bases. This CDR3 is 16 amino acids long. Germline assignment: CDR1 PRHDT and CDR2 FYEKMQ (reference sequence). The V gene end was trimmed by 4 bases and the J gene end by 5 bases; junction bases not matched to a gene: 13. The CDR3, as DNA: TGTGCCAGCAGCTATAAATTGACAGGGGAAGAGAACGAGCAGTACTTC. Translation: CASSYKLTGEENEQYF.

Written as DNA, the CDR3 is TGTGCCAGCAGCAAAAGTCCCCTCGTGGGGAGGGTGGACGAGCAGTACTTC. Translated, it gives CASSKSPLVGRVDEQYF. The gene calls are TRBV21-1 and TRBJ2-7; no check of the table's D call, TRBD2, against the DNA was made. TRBV21-1 is a pseudogene. The CDR3 is 17 amino acids.

The chain is built from TRBV28 and TRBJ2-1; D uncertain. Germline-derived CDR1 and CDR2 are MDHEN and SYDVKM. This CDR3 spans 14 amino acids. V dropped 3 bases and J dropped 10 bases, with 16 bases sitting between them. The CDR3 bases are TGTGCCAGCAGTTTTGAACTGAATTTTAGAGAGCAGTTCTTC. Its protein is CASSFELNFREQFF.

The J gene is TRBJ2-3, the V gene TRBV28; 11 bases fit TRBD2. This CDR3 has 16 amino acids. Germline V CDR1 and CDR2: MDHEN, SYDVKM. Unmatched junction bases numbered 7, after V lost 2 bases and J lost 6 bases. CDR3 DNA sequence: TGTGCCAGCAGTTTAGCGGTAGCGGGAGGGAGGGATACGCAGTATTTT. It specifies CASSLAVAGGRDTQYF.